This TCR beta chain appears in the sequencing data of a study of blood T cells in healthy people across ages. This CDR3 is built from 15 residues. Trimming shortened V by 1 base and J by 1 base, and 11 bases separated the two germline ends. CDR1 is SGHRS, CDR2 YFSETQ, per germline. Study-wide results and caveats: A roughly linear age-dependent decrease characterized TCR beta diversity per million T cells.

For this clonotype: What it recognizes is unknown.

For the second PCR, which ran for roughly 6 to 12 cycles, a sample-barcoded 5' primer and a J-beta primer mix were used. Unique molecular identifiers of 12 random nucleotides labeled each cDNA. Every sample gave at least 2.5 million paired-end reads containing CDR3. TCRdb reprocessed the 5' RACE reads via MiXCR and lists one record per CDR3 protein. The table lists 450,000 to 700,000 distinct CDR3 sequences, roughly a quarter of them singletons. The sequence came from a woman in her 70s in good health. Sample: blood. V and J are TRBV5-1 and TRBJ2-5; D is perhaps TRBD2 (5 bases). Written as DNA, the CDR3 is TGCGCCAGCAGCTTGATGTCGGAGGCCCAAGAGACCCAGTACTTC. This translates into CASSLMSEAQETQYF. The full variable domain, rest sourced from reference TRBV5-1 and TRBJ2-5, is KAGVTQTPRYLIKTRGQQVTLSCSPISGHRSVSWYQQTPGQGLQFLFEYFSETQRNKGNFPGRFSGRQFSNSRSEMNVSTLELGDSALYLCASSLMSEAQETQYFGPGTRLLVL.